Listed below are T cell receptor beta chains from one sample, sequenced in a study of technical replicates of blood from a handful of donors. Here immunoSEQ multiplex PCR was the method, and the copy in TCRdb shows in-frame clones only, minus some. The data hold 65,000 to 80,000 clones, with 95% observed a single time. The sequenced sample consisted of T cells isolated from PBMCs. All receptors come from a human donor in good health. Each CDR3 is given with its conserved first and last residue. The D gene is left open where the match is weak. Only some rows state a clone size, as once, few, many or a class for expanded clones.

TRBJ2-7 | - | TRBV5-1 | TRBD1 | CASSVTPGQRTYEQYF | TGCGCCAGCAGCGTCACCCCGGGACAGAGGACCTACGAGCAGTACTTC
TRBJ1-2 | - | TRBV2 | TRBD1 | CASMGQAFYGYTF | TGTGCCAGCATGGGACAGGCCTTTTATGGCTACACCTTC
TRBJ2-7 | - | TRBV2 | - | CAKTPLGRNYEQYF | TGTGCCAAAACCCCGCTGGGGCGGAACTACGAGCAGTACTTC
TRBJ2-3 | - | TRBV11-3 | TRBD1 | CASSMTGERADTQYF | TGTGCCAGCAGCATGACAGGGGAGAGAGCAGATACGCAGTATTTT
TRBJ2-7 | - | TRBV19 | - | CASSAAAGPYEQYF | TGTGCCAGTAGTGCCGCGGCGGGCCCCTACGAGCAGTACTTC
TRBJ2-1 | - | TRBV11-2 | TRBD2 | CASSSNPGLVGNEQFF | TGTGCCAGCAGCTCAAATCCGGGACTAGTGGGCAATGAGCAGTTCTTC
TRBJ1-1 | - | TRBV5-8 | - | CASSYLQSNTEAFF | TGTGCCAGCAGCTATCTCCAGTCGAACACTGAAGCTTTCTTT
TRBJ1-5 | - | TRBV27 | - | CASSYGREDQPQHF | TGTGCCAGCAGTTATGGGAGGGAGGATCAGCCCCAGCATTTT
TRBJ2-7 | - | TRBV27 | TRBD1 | CASSLGTGPYEQYF | TGTGCCAGCAGTTTAGGGACAGGCCCCTACGAGCAGTACTTC
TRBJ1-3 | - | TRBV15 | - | CATSRVPFGHFSGNTIYF | TGTGCCACCAGCAGAGTCCCTTTCGGACACTTCTCTGGAAACACCATATATTTT
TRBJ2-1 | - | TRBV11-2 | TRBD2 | CASRPALAGVNEQFF | TGTGCCAGCAGGCCCGCACTAGCGGGAGTCAATGAGCAGTTCTTC
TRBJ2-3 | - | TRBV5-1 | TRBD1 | CASSLGFGTAGTDTQYF | TGCGCCAGCAGCTTGGGTTTTGGGACAGCTGGCACAGATACGCAGTATTTT
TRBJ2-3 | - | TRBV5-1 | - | CASSVARRDLTDTQYF | TGCGCCAGCAGCGTCGCGAGGAGGGACTTAACAGATACGCAGTATTTT
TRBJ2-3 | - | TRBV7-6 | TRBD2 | CASSIAGGPDTQYF | TGTGCCAGCAGCATAGCGGGGGGGCCAGATACGCAGTATTTT
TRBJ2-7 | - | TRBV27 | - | CASSVGGSYEQYF | TGTGCCAGCTCCGTGGGGGGCTCCTACGAGCAGTACTTC
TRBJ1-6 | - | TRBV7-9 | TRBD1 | CASSLARQGARGNSPLHF | TGTGCCAGCAGCTTAGCACGGCAGGGGGCTCGGGGTAATTCACCCCTCCACTTT
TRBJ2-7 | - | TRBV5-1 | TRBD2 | CASSPATSSSPYEQYF | TGCGCCAGCAGCCCGGCGACTAGCTCTTCCCCCTACGAGCAGTACTTC
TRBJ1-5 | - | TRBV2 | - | CASAVNQPQHF | TGTGCCAGCGCGGTCAATCAGCCCCAGCATTTT
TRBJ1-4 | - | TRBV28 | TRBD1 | CASSPGGTNEKLFF | TGTGCCAGCAGCCCAGGGGGAACTAATGAAAAACTGTTTTTT
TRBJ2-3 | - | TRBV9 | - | CASSVAAGDTQYF | TGTGCCAGCAGCGTAGCGGCGGGCGATACGCAGTATTTT
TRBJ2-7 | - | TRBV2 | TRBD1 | CASSLRAGGRYEQYF | TGTGCCAGCAGTCTACGGGCAGGGGGTAGGTACGAGCAGTACTTC
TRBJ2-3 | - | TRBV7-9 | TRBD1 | CASTKGQGGADTQYF | TGTGCCAGCACAAAGGGACAGGGAGGCGCAGATACGCAGTATTTT
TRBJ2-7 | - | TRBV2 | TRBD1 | CASRLQGYEQYF | TGTGCCAGCAGGCTACAGGGGTACGAGCAGTACTTC
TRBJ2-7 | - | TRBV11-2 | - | CASSPTDNALYEQYF | TGTGCCAGCAGCCCGACAGACAATGCTCTTTACGAGCAGTACTTC
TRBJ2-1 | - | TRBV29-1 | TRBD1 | CSGVNLQGAGEQFF | TGCAGCGGGGTTAACCTACAGGGGGCAGGTGAGCAGTTCTTC
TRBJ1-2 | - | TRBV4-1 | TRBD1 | CASSQVPGQDQDYGYTF | TGCGCCAGCAGCCAAGTCCCGGGACAGGATCAAGACTATGGCTACACCTTC
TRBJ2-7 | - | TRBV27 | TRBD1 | CASSPADRVYEQYF | TGTGCCAGCAGCCCAGCCGACAGGGTCTACGAGCAGTACTTC
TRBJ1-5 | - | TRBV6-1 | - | CASSENPSGQPQHF | TGTGCCAGCTCTGAAAACCCATCGGGTCAGCCCCAGCATTTT
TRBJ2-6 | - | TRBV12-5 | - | CASGSGGQSGANVLTF | TGTGCTAGTGGTTCTGGTGGGCAGTCTGGGGCCAACGTCCTGACTTTC
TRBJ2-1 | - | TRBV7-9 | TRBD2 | CASSRGTSGGNEQFF | TGTGCCAGCAGCCGCGGGACTAGCGGGGGGAATGAGCAGTTCTTC
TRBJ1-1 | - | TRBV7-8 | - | CASSLAPRGQGLMNTEAFF | TGTGCCAGCAGCTTAGCCCCCAGGGGCCAGGGCCTCATGAACACTGAAGCTTTCTTT
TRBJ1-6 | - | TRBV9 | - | CASSLDRNNSPLHF | TGTGCCAGCAGTCTTGACAGAAATAATTCACCCCTCCACTTT
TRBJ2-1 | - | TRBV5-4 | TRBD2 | CASSLPAGDNEQFF | TGTGCCAGCAGCTTACCAGCGGGAGACAATGAGCAGTTCTTC
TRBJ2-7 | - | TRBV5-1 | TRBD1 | CASSSGQSSYEQYF | TGCGCCAGCAGCTCGGGACAGAGCTCCTACGAGCAGTACTTC
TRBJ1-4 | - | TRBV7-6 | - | CASSLAVTDFNEKLFF | TGTGCCAGCAGCTTAGCGGTGACAGATTTTAATGAAAAACTGTTTTTT
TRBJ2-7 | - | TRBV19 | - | CASSFTHSYEQYF | TGTGCCAGTAGTTTTACGCACAGCTACGAGCAGTACTTC
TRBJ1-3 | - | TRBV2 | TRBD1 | CATRQGAGNTIYF | TGTGCCACCAGACAGGGGGCTGGAAACACCATATATTTT
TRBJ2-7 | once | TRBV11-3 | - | CASSLAYYEQYF | TGTGCCAGCAGCTTAGCCTACTACGAGCAGTACTTC
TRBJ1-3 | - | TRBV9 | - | CASSVEAGFANTIYF | TGTGCCAGCAGCGTAGAAGCGGGGTTCGCAAACACCATATATTTT
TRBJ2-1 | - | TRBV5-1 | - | CASSSALGGNEPFF | TGCGCCAGCAGCTCTGCGCTTGGGGGGAATGAGCCGTTCTTC
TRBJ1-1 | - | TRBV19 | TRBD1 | CASSSGQGYTEAFF | TGTGCCAGTAGTAGCGGACAGGGGTACACTGAAGCTTTCTTT
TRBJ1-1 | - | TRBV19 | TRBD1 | CASSIQGQSRAFF | TGTGCCAGTAGTATACAGGGACAGTCTAGAGCTTTCTTT
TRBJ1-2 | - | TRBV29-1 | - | CSVTPGGSYGYTF | TGCAGCGTTACCCCCGGGGGGAGCTATGGCTACACCTTC
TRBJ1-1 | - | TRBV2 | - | CASSWGMNTEAFF | TGTGCCAGCAGCTGGGGCATGAACACTGAAGCTTTCTTT
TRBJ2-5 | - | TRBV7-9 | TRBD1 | CASIRADRETQYF | TGTGCCAGCATCCGCGCGGACAGGGAGACCCAGTACTTC